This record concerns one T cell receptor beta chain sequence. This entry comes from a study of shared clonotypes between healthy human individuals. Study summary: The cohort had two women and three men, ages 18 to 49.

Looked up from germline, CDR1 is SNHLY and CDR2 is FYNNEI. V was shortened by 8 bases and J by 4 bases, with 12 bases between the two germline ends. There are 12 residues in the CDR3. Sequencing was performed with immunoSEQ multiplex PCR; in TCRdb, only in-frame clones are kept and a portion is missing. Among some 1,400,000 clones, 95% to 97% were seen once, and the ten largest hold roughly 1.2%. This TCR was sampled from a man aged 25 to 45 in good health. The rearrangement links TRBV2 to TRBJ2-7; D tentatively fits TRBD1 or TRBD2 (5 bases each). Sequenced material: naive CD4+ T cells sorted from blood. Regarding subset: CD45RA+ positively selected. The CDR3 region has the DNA TGTGCCAGCGGCCGTGAGGGGTACGAGCAGTACTTC. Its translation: CASGREGYEQYF.